This is a list of T cell receptor beta chains from one sample in a study of cytomegalovirus exposure and HLA in healthy donors. Method: immunoSEQ multiplex PCR; TCRdb's copy keeps in-frame clones and lacks some. In the table there are about 140,000 clones, about 80% of which are singletons. The sample was PBMCs. The receptors were sampled from a man aged 35 to 55 in good health and CMV-seropositive. The CDR3 runs from the conserved cysteine through the conserved F or W. A D gene is named only where the DNA matches it firmly. Clone size, where shown, is once, few, many, or a class for clones that have expanded.

DNA | CDR3 | V | size | J | D
TGTGCCAGCTCACCAGGGGCCCAAGAGACCCAGTACTTC | CASSPGAQETQYF | TRBV18 | NA | TRBJ2-5 | NA
TGTGCCAGCAGCTGGGGACAGAACACTGAAGCTTTCTTT | CASSWGQNTEAFF | TRBV7-2 | NA | TRBJ1-1 | NA
TGTGCCAGCAGACCAATTCCAGGGAGGGTTGGAAACACCATATATTTT | CASRPIPGRVGNTIYF | TRBV4-1 | NA | TRBJ1-3 | NA
TGCGCCAGCAGCTTGGAGGGCGGGTCAGTCTCTGAAAAACTGTTTTTT | CASSLEGGSVSEKLFF | TRBV5-1 | NA | TRBJ1-4 | NA
TGCGCCAGCAGCTTAATCGGGACAGGGAACACTGAAGCTTTCTTT | CASSLIGTGNTEAFF | TRBV5-1 | NA | TRBJ1-1 | TRBD1
TGTGCCAGCAGTTTATACCTCTCGGACTCTTCTAACGGCTACACCTTC | CASSLYLSDSSNGYTF | TRBV27 | NA | TRBJ1-2 | NA
TGTGCCAGCAGCTTTGCAGCGAGCTCTGGAAACACCATATATTTT | CASSFAASSGNTIYF | TRBV5-8 | many | TRBJ1-3 | NA
TGTGCCAGCAGTTCAGGACAGACGAATCAGCCCCAGCATTTT | CASSSGQTNQPQHF | TRBV27 | NA | TRBJ1-5 | NA
TGTGCCACCGAAGGGGGGGCTAGCAGCCCAGATACGCAGTATTTT | CATEGGASSPDTQYF | TRBV28 | NA | TRBJ2-3 | NA
TGTGCCAGCAGCCCCGGACAGGGTGTAACTAATGAAAAACTGTTTTTT | CASSPGQGVTNEKLFF | TRBV13 | NA | TRBJ1-4 | TRBD1
TGTGCCAGCAGCGAGATGCCCCCCAGGGTTTACTTC | CASSEMPPRVYF | TRBV27 | NA | TRBJ2-5 | NA
TGCAGCGCGGTGACAGGTTTCGGCAATCAGCCCCAGCATTTT | CSAVTGFGNQPQHF | TRBV29-1 | NA | TRBJ1-5 | NA
TGTGCAAGTCGCTTAGGCGGCTACACAGATACGCAGTATTTT | CASRLGGYTDTQYF | TRBV12-2 | few | TRBJ2-3 | NA
TGTGCCAGCAGTTACTCGGGCAGGGGGAACTATGGCTACACCTTC | CASSYSGRGNYGYTF | TRBV6-5 | NA | TRBJ1-2 | TRBD1
TGTGCCAGCAGCGACACTCAGGGACAGAACTATGGCTACACCTTC | CASSDTQGQNYGYTF | TRBV9 | NA | TRBJ1-2 | TRBD1
TGCGCCAGCAGCCAAGATGGCGCGGGGGAGACAGATACGCAGTATTTT | CASSQDGAGETDTQYF | TRBV4-3 | NA | TRBJ2-3 | TRBD2
TGTGCCAGCAGTTCCATGGGGCCGCGGACCGGGGAGCTGTTTTTT | CASSSMGPRTGELFF | TRBV27 | NA | TRBJ2-2 | NA
TGTGCCAGTAGTATAAACAGGTTGAACACTGAAGCTTTCTTT | CASSINRLNTEAFF | TRBV19 | NA | TRBJ1-1 | NA
TGTGCCTGGGGACAGGGAAAAGTGGAAAGCAATCAGCCCCAGCATTTT | CAWGQGKVESNQPQHF | TRBV30 | NA | TRBJ1-5 | TRBD1
TGTGCCTGGAGTAAGGGGTTCTGGGTGGATGGCTACACCTTC | CAWSKGFWVDGYTF | TRBV30 | NA | TRBJ1-2 | NA
TGTTCCAGCGGGAGTCTAATCCTCACAGATACGCAGTATTTT | CSSGSLILTDTQYF | TRBV30 | NA | TRBJ2-3 | TRBD2
TGTGCCAGCAGTTTCGCCAGGGATCAGCCCCAGCATTTT | CASSFARDQPQHF | TRBV27 | NA | TRBJ1-5 | NA
TGCGCCAGCGGCGACCGGACTTCCGAAAGAGCTTTCTTT | CASGDRTSERAFF | TRBV5-1 | few | TRBJ1-1 | NA
TGTGCCAGCAGTCGTACCGGGACACTCAACTCTGGAAACACCATATATTTT | CASSRTGTLNSGNTIYF | TRBV5-6 | NA | TRBJ1-3 | NA
TGTGCCAGCAGCGTAAACCGAAATGGGACAGATCGCTCCTACGAGCAGTACTTC | CASSVNRNGTDRSYEQYF | TRBV7-8 | NA | TRBJ2-7 | TRBD1
TGTGCCAGCAGCTCCTTTGGGGGGACTGAAGCTTTCTTT | CASSSFGGTEAFF | TRBV7-2 | NA | TRBJ1-1 | NA
TGTGCCAGCAGATTTAGACAGGGCCCAAACACCGGGGAGCTGTTTTTT | CASRFRQGPNTGELFF | TRBV27 | few | TRBJ2-2 | TRBD1
TGTGCCAGCAGCGAACAGGGGCTTGACGGCTACACCTTC | CASSEQGLDGYTF | TRBV9 | NA | TRBJ1-2 | TRBD1
TGTGCCATCAATCGGACAGGGGTGCTTAACTCCTACGAGCGGTACTTC | CAINRTGVLNSYERYF | TRBV10-3 | once | TRBJ2-7 | TRBD1
TGTGCCACCAGCAGACTGCGGGAGGGCCCCAATGAGCAGTTCTTC | CATSRLREGPNEQFF | TRBV15 | NA | TRBJ2-1 | TRBD2
TGCGCCAGCAGCTTGGCACCGGGGGGGAGAAACACCATATATTTT | CASSLAPGGRNTIYF | TRBV5-1 | NA | TRBJ1-3 | NA
TGTGCCAGCAGCGGAGCCAACAATGAGCAGTTCTTC | CASSGANNEQFF | TRBV7-3 | NA | TRBJ2-1 | NA
TGCGCCAGCAGCGCAGGGGACAGGGAGGACACTGAAGCTTTCTTT | CASSAGDREDTEAFF | TRBV5-1 | NA | TRBJ1-1 | TRBD1
TGTGCCAGCAAGGGGCGTTCCTACAATGAGCAGTTCTTC | CASKGRSYNEQFF | TRBV2 | once | TRBJ2-1 | NA
TGCAGCGTCTCCCTGTACAGTGTGTCCGGGGAGCTGTTTTTT | CSVSLYSVSGELFF | TRBV29-1 | once | TRBJ2-2 | NA
TGTGCCAGCAGTGCGGGGTTGGGGCACAATGAGCAGTTCTTC | CASSAGLGHNEQFF | TRBV6-5 | NA | TRBJ2-1 | NA
TGTGCCAGCAGCGTAGTGGGGACAGGGGGAGTTAACACTGAAGCTTTCTTT | CASSVVGTGGVNTEAFF | TRBV9 | NA | TRBJ1-1 | TRBD1
TGTGCCAGCAGCAGCGAAAAAGGCTATGGCTACACCTTC | CASSSEKGYGYTF | TRBV7-9 | NA | TRBJ1-2 | NA
TGTGCCAGCAGTTGGTATGGGACAGACAATGAGCAGTTCTTC | CASSWYGTDNEQFF | TRBV27 | NA | TRBJ2-1 | TRBD1
TGTGCCAGCAGCAGGGACAGGCTAGACAATGAGCAGTTCTTC | CASSRDRLDNEQFF | TRBV9 | NA | TRBJ2-1 | TRBD1
TGTGCCAGCAGCTTGTGGGCCTGGACAGCTAGCACAGATACGCAGTATTTT | CASSLWAWTASTDTQYF | TRBV5-8 | once | TRBJ2-3 | NA
TGTGCCTGGAACCCCGGACAGGGGAACTATGGCTACACCTTC | CAWNPGQGNYGYTF | TRBV30 | NA | TRBJ1-2 | TRBD1
TGTGCCAGCAGTTGGGACAGGGGTCAAGAGACCCAGTACTTC | CASSWDRGQETQYF | TRBV2 | NA | TRBJ2-5 | TRBD1